The 25 T cell receptor beta chains listed next were all sequenced from one sample in a study of shared clonotypes between healthy human individuals. TCRdb's copy holds only in-frame clones and misses some; the assay was immunoSEQ multiplex PCR. The repertoire holds about half a million clones, with more than 75% as singletons. The sample consisted of PBMCs. These receptors were collected from a woman in her thirties or forties in good health. Some clones in this sample may be carry-over from other donors' samples.

The rearrangement links TRBV28 to TRBJ2-7; tentatively, D is TRBD2 (5 bases). Germline V lookup: CDR1 MDHEN, CDR2 SYDVKM. CDR3 length: 15 amino acids. V gave up 6 bases and J gave up 5 bases, with 20 bases separating them. The CDR3: CASRTQVASYNEQYF. The CDR3 nucleotides read TGTGCCAGCAGAACCCAAGTGGCTAGCTACAACGAGCAGTACTTC. The full variable domain, its missing parts supplied by reference TRBV28 and TRBJ2-7, is DVKVTQSSRYLVKRTGEKVFLECVQDMDHENMFWYRQDPGLGLRLIYFSYDVKMKEKGDIPEGYSVSREKKERFSLILESASTNQTSMYLCASRTQVASYNEQYFGPGTRLTVT.

The V gene is TRBV11-1, the J gene TRBJ2-7; tentatively, D is TRBD2 (5 bases). The V gene lost 0 bases and the J gene lost 7 bases, with 13 bases spanning the gap. CDR1 is SGHAT and CDR2 is FQDESV in the germline V gene (reference sequence). The CDR3 has 14 residues. The CDR3 nucleotides are TGTGCCAGCAGCTTAGCGGGAGCCACGGGAGAGCAGTACTTC. This sequence encodes CASSLAGATGEQYF.

The chain recombines TRBV7-9 with TRBJ1-3; TRBD1 is a possible D gene (6 bases). The V gene lost 5 bases and the J gene lost 1 base, with 12 bases spanning the gap. CDR1 is SEHNR and CDR2 is FQNEAQ in the germline V gene (reference sequence). The CDR3 has 15 amino acids. The DNA of the CDR3 is TGTGCCAGCAGCCCTTTGGGGGCGTCTGGAAACACCATATATTTT. Residues: CASSPLGASGNTIYF. Supplemented by reference TRBV7-9 and TRBJ1-3, the full variable domain reads DTGVSQNPRHKITKRGQNVTFRCDPISEHNRLYWYRQTLGQGPEFLTYFQNEAQLEKSRLLSDRFSAERPKGSFSTLEIQRTEQGDSAMYLCASSPLGASGNTIYFGEGSWLTVV.

The chain joins TRBV7-9 to TRBJ2-1, with 7 bases lining up with TRBD1. Losses at the gene ends were 1 base for V and 15 bases for J; bases not matched to a gene: 6. This CDR3 is 12 amino acids long. The germline CDR1 and CDR2 sequences are SEHNR and FQNEAQ (reference sequence). The CDR3: CASSLEDRQGFF. The CDR3 bases are TGTGCCAGCAGCTTAGAAGACAGACAGGGGTTCTTC.

Ten or more counts support this clone. DNA of the CDR3: TGTGCCAGCAGTTCTAGCGGGGTGGATGCCTACAATGAGCAGTTCTTC. It is translated as CASSSSGVDAYNEQFF. The gene calls are TRBV27 and TRBJ2-1; TRBD2 agrees at 9 bases. The germline gives CDR1 MNHEY, CDR2 SMNVEV (reference sequence). The CDR3 is 16 residues long. The ends lost 4 bases at V and 2 bases at J; junction bases unmatched: 6.

This clone was seen more than once but under ten times. V usage is TRBV11-3 and J usage is TRBJ2-2; TRBD2 matches at 8 bases. The germline gives CDR1 SGHNT, CDR2 YENEEA. The length of the CDR3 is 18 residues. The trim removed 0 bases at V and 6 bases at J, leaving 12 bases unmatched. CDR3 nucleotide sequence: TGTGCCAGCAGCTTAGAAGGACCTGGAGCGGGAGTTGCCGGGGAGCTGTTTTTT. This encodes CASSLEGPGAGVAGELFF.

This sequence joins TRBV7-9 and TRBJ2-5; either TRBD1 or TRBD2 may supply D (5 bases each). Germline V gives CDR1 SEHNR, CDR2 FQNEAQ (reference sequence). V dropped 3 bases and J dropped 4 bases, with 6 bases sitting between them. This CDR3 comprises 12 residues. In DNA form, the CDR3 reads TGTGCCAGCAGCTTGAGGGGAGAGACCCAGTACTTC. Its protein is CASSLRGETQYF.

This clone showed up just a few times. The CDR3 DNA is TGTGCAAGTCGCTACGGACAGGGAGCCTACAATGAGCAGTTCTTC. As protein: CASRYGQGAYNEQFF. This chain links TRBV12-2 with TRBJ2-1; no check of the table's D call, TRBD1, against the DNA was made. TRBV12-2 is a pseudogene segment. This CDR3 region has 15 residues.

The gene calls are TRBV5-1 and TRBJ2-3; 7 positions agree with TRBD1. Germline CDR1 reads SGHRS; CDR2 reads YFSETQ. Trimming took 4 bases from V and 5 from J; bases not matched to a gene: 13. The CDR3 totals 16 residues. CDR3 sequence: CASSPQGMLYGDTQYF. CDR3 DNA: TGCGCCAGCAGCCCACAGGGGATGTTGTATGGAGATACGCAGTATTTT. Looking up the rest from reference TRBV5-1 and TRBJ2-3 gives the full variable domain: KAGVTQTPRYLIKTRGQQVTLSCSPISGHRSVSWYQQTPGQGLQFLFEYFSETQRNKGNFPGRFSGRQFSNSRSEMNVSTLELGDSALYLCASSPQGMLYGDTQYFGPGTRLTVL.

Only one count was recorded for this clone. V is TRBV7-9 and J is TRBJ2-1; perhaps TRBD2 as D (6 bases). The V gene lost 7 bases and the J gene lost 0 bases, with 16 bases spanning the gap. Germline CDR1 and CDR2: SEHNR and FQNEAQ (reference sequence). This CDR3 comprises 16 residues. CDR3 region: CASTPGGLSSYNEQFF. The CDR3 nucleotides are TGTGCCAGCACCCCTGGGGGGTTGAGCTCCTACAATGAGCAGTTCTTC.

This clone occurred a few times. A junction end diverges from the germline sequence, so it may reflect a read error. The identical CDR3 is also encoded by other nucleotide sequences in the sample. The chain employs TRBV30 and TRBJ1-1; TRBD1 agrees at 7 bases. This CDR3 has 13 amino acids. Germline V lookup: CDR1 GTSNPN, CDR2 SVGIG (reference sequence). CDR3: CAWSVGTAYEAFF. CDR3 DNA sequence: TGTGCCTGGAGTGTGGGGACAGCTTACGAAGCCTTCTTT.

In regard to this clone: This clone may be a read error of a much larger clone one base away. This chain joins TRBV7-8 and TRBJ1-4, with D possibly TRBD1 on 6 matching bases. CDR3 length: 15 residues. Germline V gene sequence: CDR1 SGHVS, CDR2 FQNEAQ. V was shortened by 4 bases and J by 7 bases, with 16 bases between the two germline ends. CDR3 sequence reads: CASSSASQGREKLFF. The CDR3 nucleotides are TGTGCCAGCAGCTCAGCGTCACAGGGACGTGAAAAACTGTTTTTT. The full variable domain, its missing parts supplied by reference TRBV7-8 and TRBJ1-4, is GAGVSQSPRYKVAKRGQDVALRCDPISGHVSLFWYQQALGQGPEFLTYFQNEAQLDKSGLPSDRFFAERPEGSVSTLKIQRTQQEDSAVYLCASSSASQGREKLFFGSGTQLSVL.

The chain joins TRBV6-6 to TRBJ1-5; TRBD1 is a possible D gene (6 bases). CDR1 and CDR2 from the germline V gene are MNHNY and SVGAGI (reference sequence). CDR3 length equals 15 residues. The ends were cut back, 6 bases at V and 4 bases at J, with 16 bases in the middle. The CDR3, as DNA: TGTGCCAGCAGCCAAACACGACAGGAGAATCAGCCCCAGCATTTT. This gives the protein CASSQTRQENQPQHF.

The rearrangement joins TRBV9 to TRBJ2-7, with a weak D call TRBD1 (7 bases). CDR3 length equals 14 residues. V was pared by 0 bases and J by 9 bases, with 16 bases between. Per the germline V gene, CDR1 is SGDLS and CDR2 is YYNGEE. CDR3 DNA: TGTGCCAGCAGCGTAGGCCCGGAGGGGGCGCGGCAGTACTTC. As protein: CASSVGPEGARQYF.

J is TRBJ2-2 and V is TRBV7-3; weak D call: TRBD2 (6 bases). The CDR3 extends over 17 amino acids. CDR1 and CDR2 (germline): SGHTA, FQGTGA. The V gene lost 4 bases and the J gene lost 0 bases, with 15 bases spanning the gap. Here the CDR3 reads CASSSRRGTSNTGELFF. The CDR3 bases are TGTGCCAGCAGCTCGCGGAGGGGCACGTCGAACACCGGGGAGCTGTTTTTT.

This clone was picked up one time. V usage is TRBV7-8 and J usage is TRBJ2-7, with D uncertain. V was trimmed by 5 bases and J by 3 bases, leaving 11 bases between them. Germline CDR1 and CDR2: SGHVS and FQNEAQ. The CDR3 has 13 residues. The DNA of the CDR3 is TGTGCCAGCAGCCCCCGGGTCCACTACGAGCAGTACTTC. Translation gives CASSPRVHYEQYF.

The chain couples TRBV5-1 to TRBJ2-2; no clear D. V was shortened by 1 base and J by 4 bases, with 8 bases between the two germline ends. CDR3 length: 14 residues. Germline V gene data show CDR1 as SGHRS and CDR2 as YFSETQ. CDR3 bases: TGCGCCAGCAGCTTGTATTCAGCCACCGGGGAGCTGTTTTTT. As protein: CASSLYSATGELFF. Supplemented by reference TRBV5-1 and TRBJ2-2, the full variable domain reads KAGVTQTPRYLIKTRGQQVTLSCSPISGHRSVSWYQQTPGQGLQFLFEYFSETQRNKGNFPGRFSGRQFSNSRSEMNVSTLELGDSALYLCASSLYSATGELFFGEGSRLTVL.

CDR3: CASSAASGRNEQFF. CDR3 in DNA: TGTGCCAGCAGTGCGGCTAGCGGGAGGAATGAGCAGTTCTTC. The gene calls are TRBV6-1 and TRBJ2-1, with 11 bases matching TRBD2. The CDR3 length is 14 residues. The germline CDR1 and CDR2 sequences are MNHNS and SASEGT. Germline trimming cut 4 bases from V and 7 bases from J; bases unmatched to any gene: 3.

This chain uses TRBV7-2 with TRBJ2-1; D is unresolved. Germline CDR1 and CDR2: SGHTA and FQGNSA. The CDR3 has 12 amino acids. The V gene lost 6 bases and the J gene lost 6 bases, with 9 bases spanning the gap. The CDR3 DNA reads TGTGCCAGCAGTCAAGGCGTCAATGAGCAGTTCTTC. It is translated as CASSQGVNEQFF.

The chain employs TRBV28 and TRBJ1-6, with D perhaps matching TRBD1 (5 bases). V was cut by 5 bases and J by 0 bases, with 11 bases left in between. This CDR3 contains 16 residues. In germline, CDR1 is MDHEN, CDR2 SYDVKM. The CDR3 sequence: CASSQLDSSYNSPLHF. The CDR3 DNA reads TGTGCCAGCAGTCAGCTCGACAGCTCCTATAATTCACCCCTCCACTTT. Complete variable domain (other parts from reference TRBV28 and TRBJ1-6): DVKVTQSSRYLVKRTGEKVFLECVQDMDHENMFWYRQDPGLGLRLIYFSYDVKMKEKGDIPEGYSVSREKKERFSLILESASTNQTSMYLCASSQLDSSYNSPLHFGNGTRLTVT.

The chain has TRBV28 and TRBJ1-4; D is possibly TRBD1 (6 bases). Deletions cut 4 bases from V and 7 bases from J, with 16 bases between. CDR3 length equals 15 residues. The V gene's germline CDR1 is MDHEN and CDR2 SYDVKM. The chain's CDR3 is CASSSVRGGGEKLFF. Here the CDR3 DNA reads TGTGCCAGCAGTTCAGTAAGGGGGGGCGGTGAAAAACTGTTTTTT.

The chain combines TRBV11-1 with TRBJ2-5; D gene ambiguous. The length of the CDR3 is 14 residues. V lost 4 bases, J lost 2 bases, and 11 bases lay in between. Germline CDR1 and CDR2: SGHAT and FQDESV (reference sequence). The CDR3 sequence: CASSSQAAQETQYF. CDR3 coding DNA: TGTGCCAGCAGCTCCCAGGCAGCTCAAGAGACCCAGTACTTC.

The chain has TRBV7-2 and TRBJ2-7, with 7 bases that match TRBD1. The CDR3 runs 14 residues. V lost 1 base to trimming and J lost 5 bases; unmatched junction nucleotides: 5. CDR1 and CDR2 from the germline V gene are SGHTA and FQGNSA. CDR3 in amino acids: CASSLGGQADEQYF. Here the CDR3 DNA reads TGTGCCAGCAGCTTAGGCGGACAGGCGGACGAGCAGTACTTC.

V is TRBV5-4 and J is TRBJ2-2; a weak D match, TRBD2 (6 bases). V lost 4 bases to trimming and J lost 3 bases, with 7 bases between them. The CDR3 has 13 amino acids. Germline CDR1 reads SGHNT; CDR2 reads YYREEE (reference sequence). CDR3 nucleotide sequence: TGTGCCAGCAGCCGGGACTACACCGGGGAGCTGTTTTTT. Translation gives CASSRDYTGELFF.

The chain carries TRBV5-5 and TRBJ2-2; D call uncertain. Looked up from germline, CDR1 is SGHKS and CDR2 is YYEKEE (reference sequence). The CDR3 is made up of 15 amino acids. Between the trimmed V and J ends, which lost 3 bases and 2 bases, there was a span of 11 bases. The CDR3 loop is CASSSWAGNTGELFF. Here the CDR3 DNA reads TGTGCCAGCAGCTCCTGGGCAGGAAACACCGGGGAGCTGTTTTTT.